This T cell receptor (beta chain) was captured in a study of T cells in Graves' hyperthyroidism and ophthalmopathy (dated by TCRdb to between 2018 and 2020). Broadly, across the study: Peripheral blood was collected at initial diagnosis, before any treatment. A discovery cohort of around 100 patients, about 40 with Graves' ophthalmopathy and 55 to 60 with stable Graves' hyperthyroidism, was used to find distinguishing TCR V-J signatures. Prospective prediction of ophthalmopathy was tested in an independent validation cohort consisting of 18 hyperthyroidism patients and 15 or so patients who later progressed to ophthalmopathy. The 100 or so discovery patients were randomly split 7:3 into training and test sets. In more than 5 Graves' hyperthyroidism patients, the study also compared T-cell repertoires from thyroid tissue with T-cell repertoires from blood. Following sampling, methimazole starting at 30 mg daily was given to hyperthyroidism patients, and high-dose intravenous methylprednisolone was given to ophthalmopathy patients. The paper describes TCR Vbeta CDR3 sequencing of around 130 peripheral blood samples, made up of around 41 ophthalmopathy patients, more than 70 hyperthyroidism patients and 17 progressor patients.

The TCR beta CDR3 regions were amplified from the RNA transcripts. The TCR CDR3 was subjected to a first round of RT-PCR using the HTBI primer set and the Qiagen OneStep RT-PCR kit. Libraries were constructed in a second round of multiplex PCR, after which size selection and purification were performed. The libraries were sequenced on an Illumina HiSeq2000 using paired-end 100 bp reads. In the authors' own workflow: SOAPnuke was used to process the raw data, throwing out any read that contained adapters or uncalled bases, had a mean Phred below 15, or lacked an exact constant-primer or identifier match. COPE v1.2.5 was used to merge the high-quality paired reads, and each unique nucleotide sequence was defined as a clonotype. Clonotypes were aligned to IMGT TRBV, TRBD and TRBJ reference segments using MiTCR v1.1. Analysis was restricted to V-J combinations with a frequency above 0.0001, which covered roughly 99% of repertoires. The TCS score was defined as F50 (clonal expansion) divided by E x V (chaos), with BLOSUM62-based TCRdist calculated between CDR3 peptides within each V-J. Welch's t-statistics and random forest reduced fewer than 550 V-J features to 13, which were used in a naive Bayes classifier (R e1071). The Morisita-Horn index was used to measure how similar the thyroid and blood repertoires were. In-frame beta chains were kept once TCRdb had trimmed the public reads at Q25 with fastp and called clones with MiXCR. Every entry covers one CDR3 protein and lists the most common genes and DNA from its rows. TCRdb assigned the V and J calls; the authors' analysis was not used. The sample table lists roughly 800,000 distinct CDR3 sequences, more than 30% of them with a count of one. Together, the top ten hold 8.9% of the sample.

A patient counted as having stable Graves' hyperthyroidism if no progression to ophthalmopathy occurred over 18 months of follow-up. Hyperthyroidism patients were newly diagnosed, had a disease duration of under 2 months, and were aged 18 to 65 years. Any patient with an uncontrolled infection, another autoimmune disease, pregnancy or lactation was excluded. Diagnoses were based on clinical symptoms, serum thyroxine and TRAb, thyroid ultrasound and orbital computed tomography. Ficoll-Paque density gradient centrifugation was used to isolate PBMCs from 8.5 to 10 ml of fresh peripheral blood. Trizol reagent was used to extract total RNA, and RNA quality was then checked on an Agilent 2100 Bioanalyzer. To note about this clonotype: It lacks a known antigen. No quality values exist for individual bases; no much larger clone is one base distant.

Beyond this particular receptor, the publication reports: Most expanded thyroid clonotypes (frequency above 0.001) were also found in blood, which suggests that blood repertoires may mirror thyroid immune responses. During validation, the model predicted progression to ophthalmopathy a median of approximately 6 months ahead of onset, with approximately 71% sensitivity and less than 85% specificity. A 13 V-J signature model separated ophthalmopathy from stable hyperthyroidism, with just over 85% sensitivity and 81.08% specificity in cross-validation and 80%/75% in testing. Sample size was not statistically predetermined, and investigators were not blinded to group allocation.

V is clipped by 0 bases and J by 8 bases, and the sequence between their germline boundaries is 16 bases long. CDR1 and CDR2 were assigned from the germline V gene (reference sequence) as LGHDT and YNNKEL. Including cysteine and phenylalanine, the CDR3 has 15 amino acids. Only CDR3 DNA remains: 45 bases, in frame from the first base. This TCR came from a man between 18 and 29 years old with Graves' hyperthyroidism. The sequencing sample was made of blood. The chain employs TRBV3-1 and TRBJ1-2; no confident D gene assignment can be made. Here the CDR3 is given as CASSQEVDGGGGYTF. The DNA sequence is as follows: TGTGCCAGCAGCCAAGAAGTGGACGGCGGAGGGGGCTACACCTTC.